These T cell receptor beta chains were read from a single sample in a study of blood T cell repertoires in COVID-19. Sequencing used immunoSEQ multiplex PCR; TCRdb keeps in-frame clones, though not all of them. The data contain 300,000 to 450,000 clones, around 90% of them singletons. Sequencing was carried out using peripheral blood. These receptors all come from a human donor in a cohort sampled during active COVID-19. Both conserved end residues are part of each CDR3. A D gene is named only where the DNA matches it firmly. Clone size is stated in some rows and not others, as once, few, many or a class when expanded.

clone_size j_call d_call v_call cdr3_nt cdr3_aa
- TRBJ2-7 - TRBV7-2 TGTGCCAGCAGCTTACCGGGGAAAACTAAGCAGTACTTC CASSLPGKTKQYF
- TRBJ2-2 - TRBV6-5 TGTGCCAGCAGTTACTTTAATCCGAACACCGGGGAGCTGTTTTTT CASSYFNPNTGELFF
- TRBJ2-2 TRBD2 TRBV29-1 TGCAGCGTGCCCGGGAGGCGCACCGGGGAGCTGTTTTTT CSVPGRRTGELFF
- TRBJ2-3 - TRBV12-3/TRBV12-4 TGTGCCAGCAGTTCAGATCACAGAAATACGCAGTATTTT CASSSDHRNTQYF
once TRBJ2-3 - TRBV4-1 TGCGCCAGCAGCCAAGAACTCCGCACAGATACGCAGTATTTT CASSQELRTDTQYF
- TRBJ1-2 - TRBV19 TGTGCCAGTAGTATGACGAGTCGGAAAAAGGGGATTCGTGGCTACACCTTC CASSMTSRKKGIRGYTF
- TRBJ1-6 - TRBV3-1/TRBV3-2 TGTGCCAGCAGCCAAGTCGCGGGGAATTCACCCCTCCACTTT CASSQVAGNSPLHF
once TRBJ2-2 TRBD2 TRBV5-1 TGCGCCAGCAGCTTGGACATATCGGGGGGTACAACCGGGGAGCTGTTTTTT CASSLDISGGTTGELFF
- TRBJ2-1 - TRBV30 TGTGCCTGGAGTGTACGTGGGAGTTACGGAGGGCAGTTCTTC CAWSVRGSYGGQFF
- TRBJ2-2 - TRBV5-4 TGTGCCAGCAGCTTGCCTGGGACTCCTCGGATGTCCGGGGAGCTGTTTTTT CASSLPGTPRMSGELFF
- TRBJ2-3 TRBD2 TRBV7-3 TGTGCCAGCAGTCCCCTAGCGGGAGGGGGGACAGATACGCAGTATTTT CASSPLAGGGTDTQYF
- TRBJ2-1 - TRBV4-2 TGTGCCAGCAGCCAAGGCCCGGACTCGTCCTACAATGAGCAGTTCTTC CASSQGPDSSYNEQFF
- TRBJ1-1 - TRBV29-1 TGCAGCGTCCGAAAGGCGGACACTGAAGCTTTCTTT CSVRKADTEAFF
- TRBJ2-1 TRBD2 TRBV28 TGTGCCAGCAGTTTAGCGGGAGGATCTTACAATGAGCAGTTCTTC CASSLAGGSYNEQFF